This T cell receptor (beta chain) was sequenced for a study of T cell responses to AZD1222 COVID-19 vaccine. Regarding this clone: Its specificity is not known.

General study findings and limits: It was only a handful of AZD1222 recipients who were seropositive at baseline. Regions left unmutated in variants are reportedly the target of nearly half of spike-specific TCRs. Spike-specific TCRs gained breadth and depth after people received two AZD1222 doses.

Trimming cost V 4 bases and J 8 bases, with 14 bases left between them. The CDR3 loop spans 15 amino acids. Germline V lookup: CDR1 KGHDR, CDR2 SFDVKD. The table came from immunoSEQ multiplex PCR; TCRdb's copy has only in-frame clones and leaves some out. The table includes about 140,000 clones, around 90% detected once. The source is an adult who received the AZD1222 COVID-19 vaccine. The material sequenced was peripheral blood, taken 28 days after the second AZD1222 dose. The rearrangement links TRBV24-1 to TRBJ1-6; no clear D gene. The CDR3 region is CATSDPNRRDSPLHF. The DNA of the CDR3 is TGTGCCACCAGTGACCCGAACAGAAGGGATTCACCCCTCCACTTT.